This T cell receptor beta chain emerged from a study of blood T cells in healthy people across ages. Study-wide points: Possibly, changes in expanded clonotypes were confounded because donor CMV status was unknown.

The length of the CDR3 is 15 residues. V was cut by 0 bases and J by 9 bases, with 15 bases left in between. Germline CDR1 MNHNY, CDR2 SVGAGI (reference sequence). On this clonotype: Its antigen is unknown. A much larger clone sits a single nucleotide away, making a read error possible.

Sample-barcoded 5' priming and a J-beta primer mix drove a second PCR of 7 to 11 cycles. Every cDNA was tagged by a template-switch adaptor with 12 random nucleotides. MiXCR, run by TCRdb on the 5' RACE reads, gives a single entry per CDR3 protein. The data contain about 580,000 distinct CDR3 sequences, 40% to 55% of them singletons. The chain links TRBV6-6 to TRBJ2-4, with D perhaps TRBD1 or TRBD2 (5 bases each). This clonotype originated in a man aged 80 or over in good health. Sample: blood. For the CDR3, the DNA is TGTGCCAGCAGTTACTCTGCAGGGACGGAAAGCATTCAGTACTTC. Protein product: CASSYSAGTESIQYF.